This TCR beta chain was recorded in a study of cytomegalovirus exposure and HLA in healthy donors (dated by TCRdb to the late 2010s). Some background on the complete study: According to a later analysis, one platform produced both the 100 to 150 validation repertoires and the roughly 660 repertoires of the first cohort. The study aimed to test whether cataloging public T cell receptors could reveal signatures of past pathogen exposure. A separate validation cohort of roughly 130 different subjects was used in addition to the approximately 610-subject first cohort. The study combined high-throughput TCR immunosequencing, statistical association of individual TCRs with disease status, and machine learning to predict cytomegalovirus infection status. Study-wide conclusions, independent of this receptor: Most TCR sequences were seen in very few donors, while some public TCRs were found in many individuals. It was suggested by the authors that the approach could potentially be generalized to other disease states and immunological phenotypes. In both the original and validation cohorts, the classifier was reported to diagnose cytomegalovirus status with high specificity and sensitivity. In a later analysis, TCRs clustered in the first cohort were found to also tend to co-occur in the 100 to 150 validation repertoires, with about 94% of cluster scores above 0. Three of the identified cytomegalovirus-associated TCR beta chains were confirmed in vitro to be specific for cytomegalovirus antigens. All 110 or so repertoires were used to score co-occurrence in the validation cohort in a later analysis, because that analysis had no HLA typing for the cohort. The study listed 164 TCR beta chains as associated with cytomegalovirus.

Library preparation used the immunoSEQ multiplex PCR assay. In the paper's pipeline: A statistical classification framework was built for diagnosing cytomegalovirus status from the catalog of TCR beta chain sequences. The clones in this table, taken by TCRdb from immuneACCESS, are in-frame only. Not every clone is retained; where verified, under half of the shortfall comes from an unresolved V gene, and the cause of the rest is unknown. For V, J and clone size, that table is used; D and trimming come from the DNA. The sample table shows about 56,000 clones, and 85% to 95% are seen once. 0.95% to 1.3% of the sample goes to the ten largest clones. Separate from the approximately 670-subject first cohort, the validation cohort of roughly 120 subjects was the group to which the donors belonged. This clone appeared once. Its binding antigen is unknown. There are no base qualities to consult, and no much larger clone falls within one base.

Unmatched junction bases come to 6, with V trimmed by 4 bases and J by 3 bases. In the germline V gene, CDR1 corresponds to SGHTA and CDR2 to FQGNSA. Including cysteine and phenylalanine, the CDR3 has 15 amino acids. Here the CDR3 DNA is all that survives: 45 bases in frame from base 1. This TCR was sampled from a man aged 18 to 29 in good health and CMV-seronegative. The chain links TRBV7-2 with TRBJ1-2, and TRBD1 aligns with 9 junction nucleotides. Material for sequencing was PBMCs. CDR3 protein: CASSSGQGYDYGYTF. The sequenced DNA: TGTGCCAGCAGCTCGGGACAGGGATATGACTATGGCTACACCTTC.